Presented here are 14 T cell receptor beta chains from one specimen sequenced in a study of blood T cell repertoires in COVID-19. Clones were sequenced by immunoSEQ multiplex PCR, and TCRdb holds only the in-frame ones, with some missing. Here the sample spans about 84,000 clones, 86% being singletons. Sequencing used peripheral blood. The source is a man older than 75 with active or convalescent COVID-19.

The table lists this clone with a count of one. J is TRBJ1-2 and V is TRBV7-9; no clear D gene. V dropped 1 base and J dropped 4 bases, with 13 bases sitting between them. In germline, CDR1 is SEHNR, CDR2 FQNEAQ (reference sequence). The CDR3 has 15 residues. The CDR3 DNA sequence: TGTGCCAGCAGCTTAGACTATTACGGGTCCTATGGCTACACCTTC. Its translation: CASSLDYYGSYGYTF.

V and J are TRBV15 and TRBJ1-1; D might be TRBD1 (5 bases). The CDR3 has 15 residues. CDR1 LNHNV and CDR2 YYDKDF come from the germline V gene (reference sequence). Trimming pared 0 bases from V and 5 bases from J, leaving 13 bases between. The CDR3 region has the DNA TGTGCCACCAGCAGAGATAGGCGGGGGGAAACTGAAGCTTTCTTT. This encodes CATSRDRRGETEAFF.

This chain connects TRBV6-5 to TRBJ1-1; TRBD1 matches 9 bases. Germline V gene data show CDR1 as MNHEY and CDR2 as SVGAGI. The trim removed 5 bases at V and 5 bases at J, leaving 6 bases unmatched. This CDR3 contains 14 residues. The CDR3 reads CASSHRGLGTEAFF. In DNA form, the CDR3 reads TGTGCCAGCAGTCACAGGGGGCTAGGGACTGAAGCTTTCTTT.

The chain recombines TRBV12-5 with TRBJ1-1; D not resolved. The CDR3 has 13 residues. Trimming left V 6 bases short and J 4 bases short, with 12 bases between. Germline CDR1 is LGHNT and CDR2 is FRNRAP. The CDR3 region has the DNA TGTGCTAGTGGCGGAGGTAGGGTCACTGAAGCTTTCTTT. Its protein product is CASGGGRVTEAFF.

V usage is TRBV4-3 and J usage is TRBJ1-4; unclear D gene. The germline V gene has CDR1 LGHNA and CDR2 YSLEER. The V and J ends lost 0 bases and 0 bases respectively, with 14 bases between them. The CDR3 length is 18 residues. The CDR3 DNA sequence: TGCGCCAGCAGCCAAGATAAGTTATCAGTGGCAACTAATGAAAAACTGTTTTTT. It translates to CASSQDKLSVATNEKLFF.

The V gene is TRBV24-1, the J gene TRBJ2-1; 7 nucleotides agree with TRBD2. Trimming cost V 2 bases and J 0 bases; bases outside gene matches: 6. Germline CDR1 KGHDR, CDR2 SFDVKD. The CDR3 is 17 residues long. The CDR3 coding sequence is TGTGCCACCAGTGATTCTATGGGGGGGAGCTCCTACAATGAGCAGTTCTTC. Protein sequence: CATSDSMGGSSYNEQFF.

This CDR3 is CASSEGSALEKLFF. The CDR3 DNA reads as TGTGCCAGCAGCGAGGGTAGCGCTCTAGAAAAACTGTTTTTT. This chain links TRBV2 with TRBJ1-4; D remains ambiguous. The CDR3 extends over 14 amino acids. CDR1 SNHLY and CDR2 FYNNEI come from the germline V gene. V was shortened by 6 bases and J by 8 bases, with 16 bases between the two germline ends.

This clone was seen more than once but under ten times. V and J are TRBV6-5 and TRBJ2-1; D possibly corresponds to TRBD2 (6 bases). V lost 6 bases and J lost 3, with 9 bases in between. Germline V lookup: CDR1 MNHEY, CDR2 SVGAGI. The CDR3 runs to 13 residues. CDR3 in DNA: TGTGCCAGCAGGGCTAGCGTCTACAATGAGCAGTTCTTC. It translates to CASRASVYNEQFF.

V gene TRBV18 combines with J gene TRBJ1-1; D not resolved. V was clipped by 6 bases and J by 3 bases, with 11 bases between them. The germline CDR1 and CDR2 sequences are KGHSH and LQKENI. CDR3 length: 13 amino acids. Here the CDR3 DNA reads TGTGCCAGCTCCCAGTCCGTGGACACTGAAGCTTTCTTT. It codes for CASSQSVDTEAFF. The entire variable domain, with the rest obtained from reference TRBV18 and TRBJ1-1, is as follows: NAGVMQNPRHLVRRRGQEARLRCSPMKGHSHVYWYRQLPEEGLKFMVYLQKENIIDESGMPKERFSAEFPKEGPSILRIQQVVRGDSAAYFCASSQSVDTEAFFGQGTRLTVV.

CDR3 bases: TGTGCCAGCAGTTTAGGTGGGACAAATAATGGCTACACCTTC. Translating gives CASSLGGTNNGYTF. The gene calls are TRBV28 and TRBJ1-2, with a possible D match to TRBD1 (6 bases). Germline V CDR1 and CDR2: MDHEN, SYDVKM. This CDR3 has 14 residues. Between the trimmed V and J ends, which lost 2 bases and 6 bases, there was a span of 13 bases.

The V and J genes are TRBV7-9 and TRBJ1-5; perhaps TRBD1 as D (6 bases). This CDR3 is built from 17 residues. V lost 1 base and J lost 4, with 17 bases in between. The germline CDR1 and CDR2 sequences are SEHNR and FQNEAQ (reference sequence). The CDR3 protein is CASSLDTKGDQNQPQHF. For the CDR3, the DNA is TGTGCCAGCAGCTTAGACACTAAGGGGGACCAAAATCAGCCCCAGCATTTT.

The CDR3 sequence: CASSKFDSTGVGWRGSGNTIYF. The CDR3 DNA reads as TGTGCCAGCAGCAAGTTTGACTCGACAGGTGTGGGATGGCGTGGGTCTGGAAACACCATATATTTT. V and J are TRBV21-1 and TRBJ1-3; no check of the table's D call, TRBD1, against the DNA was made. TRBV21-1 is labeled a pseudogene. The CDR3 runs to 22 residues.

DNA for the CDR3: TGTGCCAGCAGCCCCTTCCTGTACAATGAGCAGTTCTTC. It specifies CASSPFLYNEQFF. The rearrangement links TRBV5-6 to TRBJ2-1; D is uncertain. The V end was cut by 4 bases, the J end by 4 bases, with 9 bases between. Germline CDR1 and CDR2: SGHDT and YYEEEE. The CDR3 is 13 residues long.

Here the CDR3 DNA reads TGTGCCAGCTCACCACCGCTAGCGGGAATCGATAATGAGCAGTTCTTC. This codes for CASSPPLAGIDNEQFF. The rearrangement links TRBV18 to TRBJ2-1; TRBD2 aligns across 9 bases. The CDR3 sequence is 16 residues long. J gave up 7 bases and V 0 bases, and 7 bases lay outside the gene matches. CDR1 and CDR2 from the germline V gene are KGHSH and LQKENI. Looking up the rest from reference TRBV18 and TRBJ2-1 gives the full variable domain: NAGVMQNPRHLVRRRGQEARLRCSPMKGHSHVYWYRQLPEEGLKFMVYLQKENIIDESGMPKERFSAEFPKEGPSILRIQQVVRGDSAAYFCASSPPLAGIDNEQFFGPGTRLTVL.